Presented here are 14 T cell receptor beta chains from one specimen sequenced in a study of blood T cells in healthy people across ages (dated by TCRdb to the mid-2010s). Libraries were built with 5' RACE. The sequencing machine was an Illumina HiSeq 2500. A second roughly 7 to 12 cycle PCR used a sample-barcoded 5' primer and a J-beta primer mix. The raw public reads went through TCRdb reprocessing: fastp at Q25, MiXCR clone calling, in-frame beta chains kept. Under each unique CDR3 protein, matching rows form one entry showing the most common genes and DNA. The sample yields 540,000 or so distinct CDR3 sequences; approximately 25% were counted once. Around 10% of the sample comes from the top ten. These sequences were also reported in another study, on T cells of mothers and their children.

What was sequenced was blood. The receptors originated from a boy between 10 and 17 years old in good health.

This clonotype was counted many times. The gene calls are TRBV29-1 and TRBJ2-5; D is uncertain. V lost 4 bases to trimming and J lost 13 bases, with 13 bases between them. CDR3 length: 10 amino acids. Germline V gene sequence: CDR1 SQVTM, CDR2 ANQGSEA. CDR3 nucleotide sequence: TGCAGCGTTGGGGCACCAACTCGGTACTTC. It yields the protein CSVGAPTRYF.

There are a few counts of this clonotype. This chain joins TRBV14 and TRBJ1-2, with D hard to call. V gave up 0 bases and J gave up 9 bases, with 14 bases separating them. CDR1 SGHDN and CDR2 FVKESK come from the germline V gene. CDR3 length: 14 amino acids. This chain's CDR3 is CASSQESGNPSYTF. The CDR3 DNA reads as TGTGCCAGCAGCCAAGAATCGGGGAATCCGAGCTACACCTTC.

The chain recombines TRBV7-9 with TRBJ2-1; 8 bases agree with TRBD2. The CDR3 has 19 amino acids. Trimming cost V 2 bases and J 4 bases; bases outside gene matches: 16. CDR1 SEHNR and CDR2 FQNEAQ come from the germline V gene (reference sequence). CDR3 sequence (DNA): TGTGCCAGCAGCTTAAGAGCGGGTACTGCGGGAGGAGCTTACAATGAGCAGTTCTTC. Translated: CASSLRAGTAGGAYNEQFF.

CDR3 nucleotides: TGTGCCAGCAGCTTGGCTGGGCGGGACAGCGGTGGCTACACCTTC. It specifies CASSLAGRDSGGYTF. The rearrangement joins TRBV5-4 to TRBJ1-2, with 7 bases aligning to TRBD1. The germline V gene has CDR1 SGHNT and CDR2 YYREEE (reference sequence). Trimming cost V 0 bases and J 7 bases; bases outside gene matches: 9. CDR3 length: 15 amino acids.

This clonotype was detected a few times. The rearrangement links TRBV5-1 to TRBJ2-7; 8 nucleotides line up with TRBD1. Germline-derived CDR1 and CDR2 are SGHRS and YFSETQ. V was clipped by 3 bases and J by 5 bases; unmatched bases: 13. This CDR3 contains 16 residues. Here the CDR3 reads CASSSHSGTGLNEQYF. The CDR3 nucleotides read TGCGCCAGCAGCTCGCACTCCGGGACAGGATTGAACGAGCAGTACTTC.

Only a few counts were recorded for this clonotype. The chain couples TRBV7-2 to TRBJ2-1, with a weak D call TRBD2 (5 bases). The J call may be mistaken, given a closer DNA end match to TRBJ2-7. CDR3 length equals 15 residues. Per the germline V gene, CDR1 is SGHTA and CDR2 is FQGNSA. DNA for the CDR3: TGTGCCAGCAGCCATACGGGGTGGGAAAGTTACGAGCAGTACTTC. Translation: CASSHTGWESYEQYF.

This clonotype has just a few counts. The chain links TRBV7-9 to TRBJ2-4; D is tentatively TRBD1 or TRBD2 (5 bases each). CDR1 and CDR2 from the germline V gene are SEHNR and FQNEAQ (reference sequence). V shed 5 bases and J shed 8 bases, with 16 bases lying between them. The CDR3 covers 14 residues. The CDR3 loop is CASSPLRGQDIQYF. CDR3 DNA: TGTGCCAGCAGCCCCCTGAGGGGTCAAGACATTCAGTACTTC.

This clonotype occurred a few times. The rearrangement joins TRBV28 to TRBJ2-7; D may be TRBD1 (6 bases). The CDR3 runs 13 residues. Trimming took off 3 bases at V and 6 bases at J, with 12 bases between the two ends. From germline, CDR1 is MDHEN and CDR2 SYDVKM. The chain's CDR3 is CASSFWQGIEQYF. In DNA form, the CDR3 reads TGTGCCAGCAGTTTTTGGCAGGGGATCGAGCAGTACTTC.

CDR3 DNA sequence: TGTGCCAGCAGCTTAAGCCGACTTTACAATGAGCAGTTCTTC. Translating gives CASSLSRLYNEQFF. The chain combines TRBV7-2 with TRBJ2-1; D gene ambiguous. CDR1 and CDR2 (germline): SGHTA, FQGNSA. Trimming cost V 2 bases and J 4 bases, with 9 bases left between them. The CDR3 length is 14 residues. Full variable domain (rest looked up from reference TRBV7-2 and TRBJ2-1): GAGVSQSPSNKVTEKGKDVELRCDPISGHTALYWYRQSLGQGLEFLIYFQGNSAPDKSGLPSDRFSAERTGGSVSTLTIQRTQQEDSAVYLCASSLSRLYNEQFFGPGTRLTVL.

This clonotype appeared many times. The rearrangement uses TRBV28 and TRBJ2-7; no definite D call. Trimming took 4 bases from V and 7 from J, leaving 20 bases between them. This CDR3 is built from 15 residues. CDR1 is MDHEN and CDR2 is SYDVKM in the germline V gene. CDR3 DNA sequence: TGTGCCAGCAGTTCCCAGCCTCGTCTACGTAGGGAGCAGTACTTC. This encodes CASSSQPRLRREQYF.

The rearrangement joins TRBV28 to TRBJ2-7; possibly TRBD1 or TRBD2 for D (5 bases each). The germline gives CDR1 MDHEN, CDR2 SYDVKM. The CDR3 length is 15 residues. V was pared by 7 bases and J by 1 base, with 17 bases between. The CDR3 is CASKAAGTQSYEQYF. CDR3 in DNA: TGTGCCAGCAAAGCCGCCGGGACGCAATCCTACGAGCAGTACTTC.

This clonotype occurred a few times. Given a much more abundant clone one base away, this may be a read error. Because the CDR3 is missing its conserved closing phenylalanine or tryptophan, this is likely a read error. The gene calls are TRBV2 and TRBJ2-7; D remains unclear. CDR1 is SNHLY and CDR2 is FYNNEI in the germline V gene. V shed 3 bases and J shed 0 bases, with 0 bases lying between them. This CDR3 has 11 residues. The CDR3 is CASSDSYEQYL. CDR3 in DNA: TGTGCCAGCAGTGACTCCTACGAGCAGTACCTC.

The chain employs TRBV7-9 and TRBJ1-1; TRBD1 aligns across 8 bases. Germline assignment: CDR1 SEHNR and CDR2 FQNEAQ (reference sequence). V shed 9 bases and J 1 base; nucleotides not matched to a gene: 1. The CDR3 has 12 amino acids. CDR3 DNA: TGTGCCAGTGGGACAGGGAACACTGAAGCTTTCTTT. Translating gives CASGTGNTEAFF.

The V call is TRBV3-1, the J call TRBJ2-5; 8 positions agree with TRBD2. TRBJ2-7 matches the DNA end more closely, so the J call is doubtful. Germline V gene sequence: CDR1 LGHDT, CDR2 YNNKEL (reference sequence). This CDR3 is built from 17 residues. CDR3 sequence reads: CASSLLPPGGASNEQYF. CDR3 sequence (DNA): TGTGCCAGCAGCCTCCTCCCTCCCGGGGGGGCATCGAACGAGCAGTACTTC.